Each of the 19 T cell receptor beta chains below was sequenced from the same sample in a study of CD4 T cells in relation to SARS-CoV-2 and coronaviruses. Their cognate antigens are unknown. The method was immunoSEQ multiplex PCR; TCRdb's version includes in-frame clones alone and lacks a portion of them. The table records tens of thousands of clones, around 75% of them present only once. CD4+ T cells from unexposed donors were obtained before the COVID-19 pandemic (2011-2018). Isolation of CD4+ T cells took place after less than 13 days in culture. Sequenced sample: CD4+ T cells from PBMCs, cultured in vitro. Every receptor here comes from a human donor in good health.

This clone has a handful of counts. J is TRBJ2-1 and V is TRBV7-9, with TRBD2 identical over 9 bases. From germline, CDR1 is SEHNR and CDR2 FQNEAQ (reference sequence). The CDR3 consists of 15 residues. J gave up 1 base and V 3 bases, and 1 base lay outside the gene matches. The CDR3 DNA sequence: TGTGCCAGCAGCTTTAGCGGGGGATCCTACAATGAGCAGTTCTTC. Its translation is CASSFSGGSYNEQFF. The full variable domain, its missing parts supplied by reference TRBV7-9 and TRBJ2-1, is DTGVSQNPRHKITKRGQNVTFRCDPISEHNRLYWYRQTLGQGPEFLTYFQNEAQLEKSRLLSDRFSAERPKGSFSTLEIQRTEQGDSAMYLCASSFSGGSYNEQFFGPGTRLTVL.

The chain links TRBV5-1 to TRBJ2-5; 9 bases are shared with TRBD1. The CDR3 is 15 amino acids. J was trimmed by 5 bases and V by 4 bases; bases with no gene match: 9. The germline gives CDR1 SGHRS, CDR2 YFSETQ. CDR3 nucleotides: TGCGCCAGCAGCCGGGTGGGACAGGGCGTGGAGACCCAGTACTTC. It specifies CASSRVGQGVETQYF.

The V gene is TRBV12-3 or TRBV12-4, the J gene TRBJ2-7, with D unresolved. Trimming removed 3 bases at V and 4 bases at J, with 7 bases between. This CDR3 contains 12 residues. The CDR3 DNA is TGTGCCAGCAGTTTCGTCCGGTACGAGCAGTACTTC. Translated: CASSFVRYEQYF.

This clone showed up just a few times. The rearrangement joins TRBV14 to TRBJ1-2; D ambiguous. V gave up 0 bases and J gave up 3 bases, with 5 bases separating them. The CDR3 extends over 13 amino acids. Germline V gene sequence: CDR1 SGHDN, CDR2 FVKESK. CDR3 bases: TGTGCCAGCAGCCAAGATCTAGACTATGGCTACACCTTC. This gives the protein CASSQDLDYGYTF. Full variable domain (remainder filled in from reference TRBV14 and TRBJ1-2): EAGVTQFPSHSVIEKGQTVTLRCDPISGHDNLYWYRRVMGKEIKFLLHFVKESKQDESGMPNNRFLAERTGGTYSTLKVQPAELEDSGVYFCASSQDLDYGYTFGSGTRLTVV.

The V call is TRBV6-2 or TRBV6-3, the J call TRBJ2-5, with 9 bases identical to TRBD2. In germline, CDR1 is MNHEY, CDR2 SVGEGT. The CDR3 is 13 amino acids. V shed 2 bases and J 5 bases; nucleotides not matched to a gene: 0. CDR3 amino acids: CASSYLAGETQYF. In DNA, the CDR3 is TGTGCCAGCAGTTACCTAGCGGGGGAGACCCAGTACTTC.

The chain is built from TRBV5-5 and TRBJ2-2; D unclear. CDR3 length: 14 amino acids. Germline lookup yields CDR1 SGHKS and CDR2 YYEKEE (reference sequence). Trimming pared 1 base from V and 2 bases from J, leaving 6 bases between. CDR3 nucleotide sequence: TGTGCCAGCAGCTTGCCGGCTAACACCGGGGAGCTGTTTTTT. As protein: CASSLPANTGELFF.

This clone was counted a few times. This chain connects TRBV7-3 to TRBJ2-3; D ambiguous. Germline assignment: CDR1 SGHTA and CDR2 FQGTGA. This CDR3 region has 14 residues. The V gene lost 3 bases and the J gene lost 4 bases, with 11 bases spanning the gap. CDR3 protein: CASSFSRDSDTQYF. CDR3 nucleotides: TGTGCCAGCAGCTTTTCCAGAGACTCAGATACGCAGTATTTT.

The V gene is TRBV12-3 or TRBV12-4, the J gene TRBJ1-1; D gene unclear. Trimming pared 3 bases from V and 1 base from J, leaving 3 bases between. The CDR3 loop spans 12 amino acids. The CDR3 DNA follows: TGTGCCAGCAGTTTTTCGAACACTGAAGCTTTCTTT. Translating it yields CASSFSNTEAFF.

The chain combines TRBV5-1 with TRBJ2-5; unclear D gene. This CDR3 spans 11 amino acids. V was trimmed by 5 bases and J by 2 bases, leaving 4 bases between them. The germline V gene encodes CDR1 SGHRS and CDR2 YFSETQ. Here the CDR3 DNA reads TGCGCCAGCAGGGATCAAGAGACCCAGTACTTC. It translates to CASRDQETQYF.

The J gene is TRBJ2-6, the V gene TRBV18, with D hard to call. CDR3 length equals 17 residues. Trimming shortened V by 2 bases and J by 0 bases, and 11 bases separated the two germline ends. Looked up from germline, CDR1 is KGHSH and CDR2 is LQKENI. The CDR3 region is CASSPGIGTSGANVLTF. CDR3 coding DNA: TGTGCCAGCTCACCAGGGATCGGTACCTCTGGGGCCAACGTCCTGACTTTC. Using reference TRBV18 and TRBJ2-6 for the parts outside the CDR3, the full variable domain is NAGVMQNPRHLVRRRGQEARLRCSPMKGHSHVYWYRQLPEEGLKFMVYLQKENIIDESGMPKERFSAEFPKEGPSILRIQQVVRGDSAAYFCASSPGIGTSGANVLTFGAGSRLTVL.

The rearrangement uses TRBV10-3 and TRBJ1-2; unclear D gene. Per germline, CDR1 ENHRY and CDR2 SYGVKD. With 3 bases removed from V and 6 bases from J, the gap between germline ends came to 14 bases. The CDR3 sequence is 14 residues long. The CDR3 here is CAISERAGSDGYTF. The CDR3 DNA follows: TGTGCCATCAGTGAAAGGGCAGGATCGGATGGCTACACCTTC.

The rearrangement uses TRBV5-4 and TRBJ2-1; no clear D. Germline V lookup: CDR1 SGHNT, CDR2 YYREEE (reference sequence). With 0 bases removed from V and 10 bases from J, the gap between germline ends came to 11 bases. The CDR3 totals 13 residues. CDR3 region: CASSLDTPREQFF. For the CDR3, the DNA is TGTGCCAGCAGCTTGGATACGCCCAGGGAGCAGTTCTTC.

This sequence joins TRBV2 and TRBJ1-2, with D unclear. Trimming took off 5 bases at V and 4 bases at J, with 11 bases between the two ends. This CDR3 is built from 13 residues. Germline V gene data show CDR1 as SNHLY and CDR2 as FYNNEI. This CDR3 is CASSSPPSYGYTF. The CDR3 region has the DNA TGTGCCAGCAGTAGTCCCCCGTCCTATGGCTACACCTTC.

The V call is TRBV4-1, the J call TRBJ2-5; D is perhaps TRBD1 (5 bases). Germline V lookup: CDR1 MGHRA, CDR2 YSYEKL. Deletions cut 0 bases from V and 9 bases from J, with 14 bases between. The CDR3 covers 14 residues. Here the CDR3 DNA reads TGCGCCAGCAGCCAAGATAAGGCAGGGCCGGCCCAGTACTTC. This gives the protein CASSQDKAGPAQYF.

The J gene is TRBJ1-3, the V gene TRBV5-6, with a weak D call TRBD1 (5 bases). Between the trimmed V and J ends, which lost 2 bases and 4 bases, there was a span of 13 bases. Germline V gene lookup returns CDR1 SGHDT and CDR2 YYEEEE. This CDR3 is 15 amino acids long. The CDR3 protein is CASSFVRGSGNTIYF. The CDR3 DNA sequence: TGTGCCAGCAGCTTTGTTAGGGGATCGGGAAACACCATATATTTT.

This chain uses TRBV6-1 with TRBJ1-6; unclear D gene. The CDR3 sequence is 12 residues long. Germline V lookup: CDR1 MNHNS, CDR2 SASEGT. Deletions cut 2 bases from V and 9 bases from J, with 5 bases between. The CDR3 region is CASSEYGSPLHF. DNA for the CDR3: TGTGCCAGCAGTGAATATGGTTCACCCCTCCACTTT.

This chain joins TRBV13 and TRBJ2-7, with a tentative D call TRBD2 (6 bases). This CDR3 is built from 16 residues. CDR1 and CDR2 (germline): PRHDT, FYEKMQ (reference sequence). V shed 3 bases and J shed 4 bases, with 19 bases lying between them. CDR3 bases: TGTGCCAGCAGCTTTTTAGGGACTCGATCACCGTACGAGCAGTACTTC. Its translation: CASSFLGTRSPYEQYF. Looking up the rest from reference TRBV13 and TRBJ2-7 gives the full variable domain: AAGVIQSPRHLIKEKRETATLKCYPIPRHDTVYWYQQGPGQDPQFLISFYEKMQSDKGSIPDRFSAQQFSDYHSELNMSSLELGDSALYFCASSFLGTRSPYEQYFGPGTRLTVT.

This sequence joins TRBV6-5 and TRBJ1-6, with D perhaps matching TRBD1 (6 bases). Germline V gene data show CDR1 as MNHEY and CDR2 as SVGAGI. There are 13 residues in the CDR3. Between the trimmed V and J ends, which lost 2 bases and 7 bases, there was a span of 6 bases. CDR3 sequence reads: CASSYRGNSPLHF. In nucleotides, the CDR3 is TGTGCCAGCAGTTACAGGGGGAATTCACCCCTCCACTTT.

This clone was counted a few times. The chain recombines TRBV3-1 (or the pseudogene TRBV3-2) with TRBJ2-7; no definite D call. Germline V gene lookup returns CDR1 LGHDT and CDR2 YNNKEL (reference sequence). The CDR3 length is 13 residues. The V and J ends lost 1 base and 6 bases respectively, with 10 bases between them. The CDR3 is CASSQAERTEQYF. CDR3 bases: TGTGCCAGCAGCCAAGCGGAAAGGACCGAGCAGTACTTC.